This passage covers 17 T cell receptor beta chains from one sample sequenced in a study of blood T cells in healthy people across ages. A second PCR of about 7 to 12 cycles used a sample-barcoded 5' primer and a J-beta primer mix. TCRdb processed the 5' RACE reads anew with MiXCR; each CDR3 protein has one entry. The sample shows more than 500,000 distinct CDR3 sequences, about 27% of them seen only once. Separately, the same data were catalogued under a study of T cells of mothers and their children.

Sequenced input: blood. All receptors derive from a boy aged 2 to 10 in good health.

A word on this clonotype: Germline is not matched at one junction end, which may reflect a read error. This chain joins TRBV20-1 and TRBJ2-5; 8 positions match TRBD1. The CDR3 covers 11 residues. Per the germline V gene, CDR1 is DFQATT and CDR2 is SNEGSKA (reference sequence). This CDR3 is CSATPDRATFF. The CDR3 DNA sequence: TGCAGTGCTACCCCGGACAGGGCTACGTTCTTC.

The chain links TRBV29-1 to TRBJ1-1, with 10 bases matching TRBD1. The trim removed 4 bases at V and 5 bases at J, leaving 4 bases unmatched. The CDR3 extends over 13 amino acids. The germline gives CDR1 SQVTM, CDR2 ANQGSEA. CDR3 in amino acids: CSVAPGQGTEAFF. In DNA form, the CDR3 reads TGCAGCGTTGCCCCGGGACAGGGGACTGAAGCTTTCTTT.

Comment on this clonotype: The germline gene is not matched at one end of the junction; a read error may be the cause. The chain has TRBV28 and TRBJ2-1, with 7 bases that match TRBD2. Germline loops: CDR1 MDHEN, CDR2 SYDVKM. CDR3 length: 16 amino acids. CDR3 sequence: CASSLLPGGFYNEQFF. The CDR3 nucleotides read TGCGCCAGCAGTTTACTGCCGGGGGGTTTCTACAATGAGCAGTTCTTC.

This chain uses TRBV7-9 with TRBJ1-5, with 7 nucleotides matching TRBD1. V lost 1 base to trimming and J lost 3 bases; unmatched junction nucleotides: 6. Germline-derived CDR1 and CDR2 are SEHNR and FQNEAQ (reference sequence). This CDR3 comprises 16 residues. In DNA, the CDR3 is TGTGCCAGCAGCTTAGGGACAGGCGATCCCAATCAGCCCCAGCATTTT. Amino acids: CASSLGTGDPNQPQHF.

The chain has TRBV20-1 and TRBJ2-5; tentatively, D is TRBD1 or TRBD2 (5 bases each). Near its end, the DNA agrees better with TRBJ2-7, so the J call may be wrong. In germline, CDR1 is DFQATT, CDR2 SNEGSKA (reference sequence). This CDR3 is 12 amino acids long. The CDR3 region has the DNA TGCAGTGCTAGAGAAGCAGGGACCGAGCAGTACTTC. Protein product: CSAREAGTEQYF.

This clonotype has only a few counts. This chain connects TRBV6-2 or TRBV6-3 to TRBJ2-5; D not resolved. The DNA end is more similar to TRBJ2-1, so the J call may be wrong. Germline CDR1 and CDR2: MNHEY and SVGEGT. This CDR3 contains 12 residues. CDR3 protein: CASSYAHNEQFF. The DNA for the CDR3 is TGTGCCAGCAGTTACGCCCACAATGAGCAGTTCTTC.

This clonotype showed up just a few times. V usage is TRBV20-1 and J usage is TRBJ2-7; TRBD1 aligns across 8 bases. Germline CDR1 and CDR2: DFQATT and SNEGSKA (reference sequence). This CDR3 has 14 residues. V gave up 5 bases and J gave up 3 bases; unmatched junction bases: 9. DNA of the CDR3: TGCAGTGCTCCGTCCGGGACAGGTCACTACGAGCAGTACTTC. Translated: CSAPSGTGHYEQYF.

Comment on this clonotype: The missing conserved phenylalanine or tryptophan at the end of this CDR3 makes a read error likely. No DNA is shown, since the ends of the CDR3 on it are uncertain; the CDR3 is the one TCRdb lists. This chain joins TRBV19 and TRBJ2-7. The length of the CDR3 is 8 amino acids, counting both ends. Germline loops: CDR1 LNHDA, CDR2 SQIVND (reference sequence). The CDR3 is CASSIRAR.

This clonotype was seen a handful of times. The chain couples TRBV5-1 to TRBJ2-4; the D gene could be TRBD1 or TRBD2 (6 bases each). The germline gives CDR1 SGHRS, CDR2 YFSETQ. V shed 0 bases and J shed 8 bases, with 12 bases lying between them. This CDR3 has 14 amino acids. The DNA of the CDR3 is TGCGCCAGCAGCTTGGGTCCAGGGGAGGACATTCAGTACTTC. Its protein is CASSLGPGEDIQYF.

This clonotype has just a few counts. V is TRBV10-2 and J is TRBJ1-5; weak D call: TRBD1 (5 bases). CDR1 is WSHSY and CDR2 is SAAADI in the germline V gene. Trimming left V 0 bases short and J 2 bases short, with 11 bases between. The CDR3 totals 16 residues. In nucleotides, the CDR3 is TGCGCCAGCAGTGAGTCAAGGGGATGGGGCAATCAGCCCCAGCATTTT. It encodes CASSESRGWGNQPQHF.

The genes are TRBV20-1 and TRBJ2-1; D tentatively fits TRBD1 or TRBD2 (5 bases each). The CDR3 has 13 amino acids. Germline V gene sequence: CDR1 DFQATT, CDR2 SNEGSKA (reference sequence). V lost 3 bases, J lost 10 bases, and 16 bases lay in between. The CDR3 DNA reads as TGCAGTGCTAGTCCGGGACCCCTCGGGGAGCAGTTCTTC. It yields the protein CSASPGPLGEQFF.

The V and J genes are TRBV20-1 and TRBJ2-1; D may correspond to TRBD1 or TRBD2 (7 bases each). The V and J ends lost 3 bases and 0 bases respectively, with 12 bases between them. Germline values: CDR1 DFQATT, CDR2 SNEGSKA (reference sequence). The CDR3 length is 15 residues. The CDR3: CSASGGDSSYNEQFF. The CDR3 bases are TGCAGTGCTAGTGGGGGGGACAGCTCCTACAATGAGCAGTTCTTC.

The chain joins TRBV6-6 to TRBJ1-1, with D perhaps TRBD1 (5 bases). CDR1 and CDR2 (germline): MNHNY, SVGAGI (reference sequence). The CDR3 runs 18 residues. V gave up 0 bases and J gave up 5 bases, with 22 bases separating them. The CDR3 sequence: CASSYSRGEYLEGTEAFF. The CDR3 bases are TGTGCCAGCAGTTACTCGAGAGGGGAATACCTGGAGGGGACTGAAGCTTTCTTT.

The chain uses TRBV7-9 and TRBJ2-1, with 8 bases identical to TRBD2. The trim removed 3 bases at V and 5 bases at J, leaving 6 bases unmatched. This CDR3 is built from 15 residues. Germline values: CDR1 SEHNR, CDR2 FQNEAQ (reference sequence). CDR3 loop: CASSFVTSGHNEQFF. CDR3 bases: TGTGCCAGCAGCTTCGTTACTAGCGGCCACAATGAGCAGTTCTTC.

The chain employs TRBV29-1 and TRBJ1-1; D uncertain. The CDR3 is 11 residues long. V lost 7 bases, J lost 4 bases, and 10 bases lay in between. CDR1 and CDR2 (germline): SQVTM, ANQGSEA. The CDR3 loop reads CSARASTEAFF. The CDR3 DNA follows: TGCAGCGCCCGGGCTTCCACTGAAGCTTTCTTT.

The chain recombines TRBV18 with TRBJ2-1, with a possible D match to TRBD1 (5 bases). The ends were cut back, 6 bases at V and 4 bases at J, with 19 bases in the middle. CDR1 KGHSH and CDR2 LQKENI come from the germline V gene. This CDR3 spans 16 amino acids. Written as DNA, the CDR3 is TGTGCCAGCTCTCCTACCGGACAAGTCCTTTACAATGAGCAGTTCTTC. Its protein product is CASSPTGQVLYNEQFF. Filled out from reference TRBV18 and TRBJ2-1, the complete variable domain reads NAGVMQNPRHLVRRRGQEARLRCSPMKGHSHVYWYRQLPEEGLKFMVYLQKENIIDESGMPKERFSAEFPKEGPSILRIQQVVRGDSAAYFCASSPTGQVLYNEQFFGPGTRLTVL.

The CDR3 loop is CSAQRGATNEKLFF. The CDR3 nucleotides read TGCAGTGCCCAGCGCGGTGCAACTAATGAAAAACTGTTTTTT. V gene TRBV20-1 combines with J gene TRBJ1-4; D is unclear. This CDR3 comprises 14 residues. The germline V gene has CDR1 DFQATT and CDR2 SNEGSKA (reference sequence). With 6 bases removed from V and 0 bases from J, the gap between germline ends came to 11 bases.